This T cell receptor beta chain was sequenced during a study of blood T cell repertoires in COVID-19. Here immunoSEQ multiplex PCR was the method, and the copy in TCRdb shows in-frame clones only, minus some. The profile shows about 260,000 clones, around nine tenths of them singletons. CDR3 length: 14 residues. V was pared by 5 bases and J by 4 bases, with 2 bases of the junction left unmatched. Germline V gene lookup returns CDR1 KGHDR and CDR2 SFDVKD. A single count supports this clone. Sequenced input: PBMCs or T cells enriched from blood (not recorded which). This sequence was found in a woman in her forties who had been exposed to COVID-19. The rearrangement links TRBV24-1 to TRBJ1-2; 11 bases are a match to TRBD1. CDR3 loop: CATSVGQGGYGYTF. The CDR3, as DNA: TGTGCCACCAGTGTGGGACAGGGGGGCTATGGCTACACCTTC.